This T cell receptor beta chain is drawn from a study of neoadjuvant anti-PD-1 for oral cavity cancer. Libraries were prepared by immunoSEQ multiplex PCR; TCRdb keeps only in-frame clonotypes and omits some of them. The sample carries about 72,000 clones, about four fifths recorded once. The CDR3 runs 18 residues. V lost 0 bases and J lost 0, with 12 bases in between. The germline CDR1 and CDR2 sequences are LNHNV and YYDKDF (reference sequence). Only a few counts were recorded for this clone. The chain links TRBV15 to TRBJ2-6; tentatively, D is TRBD2 (5 bases). The TCR originated in a person between 40 and 79 years old with oral cavity squamous cell carcinoma. Sequenced material: PBMCs, taken before nivolumab (anti-PD-1) treatment. In nucleotides, the CDR3 is TGTGCCACCAGCAGAGAGAGGGTCGGAAACTCTGGGGCCAACGTCCTGACTTTC. Translating gives CATSRERVGNSGANVLTF.